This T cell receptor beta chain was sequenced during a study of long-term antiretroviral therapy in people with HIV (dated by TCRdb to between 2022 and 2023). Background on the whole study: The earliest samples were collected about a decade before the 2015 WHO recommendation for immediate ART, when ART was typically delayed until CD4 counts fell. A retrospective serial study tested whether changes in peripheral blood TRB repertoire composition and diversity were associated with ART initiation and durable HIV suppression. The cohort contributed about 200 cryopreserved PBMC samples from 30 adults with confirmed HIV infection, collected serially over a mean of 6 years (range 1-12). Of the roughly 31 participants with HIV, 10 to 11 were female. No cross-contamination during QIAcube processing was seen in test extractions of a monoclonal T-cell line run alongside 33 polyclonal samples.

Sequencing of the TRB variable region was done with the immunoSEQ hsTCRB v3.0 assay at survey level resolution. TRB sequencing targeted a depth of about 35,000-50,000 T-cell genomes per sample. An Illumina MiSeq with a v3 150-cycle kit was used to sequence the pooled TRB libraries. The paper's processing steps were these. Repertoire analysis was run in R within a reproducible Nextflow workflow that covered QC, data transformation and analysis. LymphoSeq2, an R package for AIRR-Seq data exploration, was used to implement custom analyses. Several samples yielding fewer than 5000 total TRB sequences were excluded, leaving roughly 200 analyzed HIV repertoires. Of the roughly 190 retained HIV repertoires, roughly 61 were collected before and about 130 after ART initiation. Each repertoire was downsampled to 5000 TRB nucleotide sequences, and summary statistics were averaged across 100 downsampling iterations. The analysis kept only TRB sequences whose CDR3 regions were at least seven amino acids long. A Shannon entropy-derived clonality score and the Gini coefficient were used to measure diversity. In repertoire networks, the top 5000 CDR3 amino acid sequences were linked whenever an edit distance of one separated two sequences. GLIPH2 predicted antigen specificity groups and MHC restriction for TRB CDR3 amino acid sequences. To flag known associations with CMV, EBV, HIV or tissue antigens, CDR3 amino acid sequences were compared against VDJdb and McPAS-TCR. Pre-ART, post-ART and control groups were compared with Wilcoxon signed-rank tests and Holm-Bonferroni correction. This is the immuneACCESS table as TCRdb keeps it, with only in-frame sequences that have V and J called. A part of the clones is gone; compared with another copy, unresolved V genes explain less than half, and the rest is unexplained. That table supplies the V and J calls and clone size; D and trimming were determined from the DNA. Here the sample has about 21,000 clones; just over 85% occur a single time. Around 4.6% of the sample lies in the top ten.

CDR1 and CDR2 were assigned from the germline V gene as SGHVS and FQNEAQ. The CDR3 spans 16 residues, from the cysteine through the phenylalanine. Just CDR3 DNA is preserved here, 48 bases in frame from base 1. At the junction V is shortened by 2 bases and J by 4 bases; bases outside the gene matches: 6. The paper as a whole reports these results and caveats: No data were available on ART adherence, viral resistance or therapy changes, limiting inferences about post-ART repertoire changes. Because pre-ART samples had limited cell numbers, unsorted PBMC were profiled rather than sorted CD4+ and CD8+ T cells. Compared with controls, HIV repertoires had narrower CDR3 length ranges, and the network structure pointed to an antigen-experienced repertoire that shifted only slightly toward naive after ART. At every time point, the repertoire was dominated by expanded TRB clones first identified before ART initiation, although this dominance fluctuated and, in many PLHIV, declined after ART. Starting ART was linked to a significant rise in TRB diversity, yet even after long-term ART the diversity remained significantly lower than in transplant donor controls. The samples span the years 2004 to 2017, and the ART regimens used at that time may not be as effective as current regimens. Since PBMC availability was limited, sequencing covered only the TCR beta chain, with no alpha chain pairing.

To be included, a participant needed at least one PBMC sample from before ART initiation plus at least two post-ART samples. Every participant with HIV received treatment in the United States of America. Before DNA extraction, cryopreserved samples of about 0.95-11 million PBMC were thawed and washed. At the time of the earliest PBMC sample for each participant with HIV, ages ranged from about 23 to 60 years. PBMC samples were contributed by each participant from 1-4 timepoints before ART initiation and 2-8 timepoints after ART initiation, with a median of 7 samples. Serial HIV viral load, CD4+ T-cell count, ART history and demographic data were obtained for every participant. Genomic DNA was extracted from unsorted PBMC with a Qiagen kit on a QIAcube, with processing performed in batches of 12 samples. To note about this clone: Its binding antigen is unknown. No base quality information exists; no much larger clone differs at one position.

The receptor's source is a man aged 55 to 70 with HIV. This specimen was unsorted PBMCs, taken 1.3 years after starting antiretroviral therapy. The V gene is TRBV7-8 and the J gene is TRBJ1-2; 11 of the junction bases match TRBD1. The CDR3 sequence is CASSLMRTGGSYGYTF. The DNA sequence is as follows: TGTGCCAGCAGCTTAATGCGGACAGGGGGCAGCTATGGCTACACCTTC. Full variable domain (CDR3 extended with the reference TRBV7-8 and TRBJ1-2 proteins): GAGVSQSPRYKVAKRGQDVALRCDPISGHVSLFWYQQALGQGPEFLTYFQNEAQLDKSGLPSDRFFAERPEGSVSTLKIQRTQQEDSAVYLCASSLMRTGGSYGYTFGSGTRLTVV.